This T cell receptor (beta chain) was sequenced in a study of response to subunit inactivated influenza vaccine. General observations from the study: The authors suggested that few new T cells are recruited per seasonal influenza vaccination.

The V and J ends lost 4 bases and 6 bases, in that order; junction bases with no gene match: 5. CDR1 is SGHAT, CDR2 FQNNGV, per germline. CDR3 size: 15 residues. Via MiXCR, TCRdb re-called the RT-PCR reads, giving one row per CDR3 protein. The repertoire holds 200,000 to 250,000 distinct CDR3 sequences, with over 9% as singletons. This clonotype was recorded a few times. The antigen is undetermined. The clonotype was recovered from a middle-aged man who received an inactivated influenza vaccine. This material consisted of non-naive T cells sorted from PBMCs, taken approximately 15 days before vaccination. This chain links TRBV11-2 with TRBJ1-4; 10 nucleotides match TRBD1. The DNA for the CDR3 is TGTGCCAGCAGCTCGACCGGGACAGGGGATGAAAAACTGTTTTTT. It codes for CASSSTGTGDEKLFF.